The clone carrying this T cell receptor beta chain was seen only once. Antigen unknown. Using a J-beta primer mix together with a sample-barcoded 5' primer, a second PCR was run for roughly 6 to 11 cycles. Carrying 12 random nucleotides, a template-switch adaptor labeled each individual cDNA molecule. One entry per CDR3 protein, called by TCRdb with MiXCR from the 5' RACE reads. This sample has 800,000 to 950,000 distinct CDR3 sequences, with roughly 40% found just once. V was pared by 5 bases and J by 7 bases, with 14 bases between. Germline-derived CDR1 and CDR2 are SGHAT and FQDESV (reference sequence). CDR3 length: 13 amino acids. The data were obtained in a study of blood T cells in healthy people across ages. The study, taken as a whole, reports: Shifts in expanded clonotypes may have been confounded by donor CMV status, which was unknown.

The chain uses TRBV11-1 and TRBJ1-1; tentatively, D is TRBD1 (5 bases). This clonotype was obtained from a man younger than 35 in good health. Input material: blood. The CDR3 nucleotides read TGTGCCAGCAGCGCGATTCGGGACGGTGAAGCTTTCTTT. As protein: CASSAIRDGEAFF.